This T cell receptor (beta chain) was sequenced for a study of blood T cell dynamics during melanoma immunotherapy. Per the germline V gene, CDR1 is SEHNR and CDR2 is FQNEAQ (reference sequence). V gave up 6 bases and J gave up 3 bases, with 12 bases separating them. This CDR3 has 14 residues. DNA loading was fixed at about 0.35 ug for all bulk PBMC samples. Sequenced by immunoSEQ multiplex PCR; TCRdb stores in-frame clones only, minus some. The sample yields approximately 22,000 clones, around nine tenths seen once. The time point here: pre-treatment baseline. Disease control meant complete response, partial response or stable disease at 12 weeks.

The source of this sequence is a human donor with melanoma. The chain has TRBV7-9 and TRBJ2-1; D is perhaps TRBD2 (6 bases). This sample comprised blood, obtained from a patient treated with checkpoint blockade. The CDR3 region has the DNA TGTGCCAGCAGTCTTAGCGGCTACTACAATGAGCAGTTCTTC. Its translation: CASSLSGYYNEQFF.